Presented here are 14 T cell receptor beta chains from one specimen sequenced in a study of blood T cells in healthy people across ages. Through a sample-barcoded 5' primer and a J-beta primer mix, a second PCR was run for 7 to 11 cycles. TCRdb passed the 5' RACE reads through MiXCR, listing each CDR3 protein once. The profile shows 1,800,000 or so distinct CDR3 sequences, about two fifths of them singletons. The sample comprised blood. These receptors all come from a human donor in good health.

This clonotype was found a few times. The chain combines TRBV7-3 with TRBJ2-4; unclear D gene. The ends were cut back, 4 bases at V and 8 bases at J, with 18 bases in the middle. The germline gives CDR1 SGHTA, CDR2 FQGTGA. The CDR3 loop spans 15 amino acids. CDR3 loop: CASSSFHGVEYIQYF. CDR3 nucleotides: TGTGCCAGCAGCTCCTTTCACGGAGTGGAGTACATTCAGTACTTC.

The V and J genes are TRBV28 and TRBJ1-1, with 7 bases fitting TRBD1. This CDR3 contains 17 residues. J lost 3 bases, V lost 5 bases, and 15 bases had no gene match. Germline CDR1 and CDR2: MDHEN and SYDVKM. This CDR3 reads CASSPIPEGARDTEAFF. CDR3 nucleotides: TGTGCCAGCAGTCCTATCCCCGAGGGGGCAAGGGACACTGAAGCTTTCTTT.

This clonotype came up a few times. The rearrangement joins TRBV9 to TRBJ2-7; 8 nucleotides agree with TRBD1. Germline V gene lookup returns CDR1 SGDLS and CDR2 YYNGEE. The CDR3 is 15 amino acids. The V and J ends lost 0 bases and 2 bases, in that order; junction bases with no gene match: 4. In nucleotides, the CDR3 is TGTGCCAGCAGCGTAGGAAGACAGGGGACCTACGAGCAGTACTTC. This sequence encodes CASSVGRQGTYEQYF.

The chain employs TRBV29-1 and TRBJ2-7, with 7 bases that match TRBD2. CDR3 length equals 14 residues. Trimming took 4 bases from V and 0 from J; bases not matched to a gene: 6. The germline V gene has CDR1 SQVTM and CDR2 ANQGSEA. CDR3 bases: TGCAGCGTTGGGGGGGGAGCGGACTCCTACGAGCAGTACTTC. Its translation: CSVGGGADSYEQYF.

The V gene is TRBV29-1, the J gene TRBJ1-5; the D is unclear. Germline-derived CDR1 and CDR2 are SQVTM and ANQGSEA. The CDR3 length is 14 residues. V lost 4 bases and J 2 bases, leaving 12 bases between the germline ends. CDR3 in DNA: TGCAGCGTTGCAATCGGGTTGGGCAATCAGCCCCAGCATTTT. This codes for CSVAIGLGNQPQHF.

With respect to this clonotype: An end of the junction does not agree with germline; a read error may underlie this. The V call is TRBV12-3 or TRBV12-4, the J call TRBJ1-2, with 7 bases matching TRBD1. This CDR3 spans 15 amino acids. CDR3 sequence: CASRSSGTVNYGYTF. In nucleotides, the CDR3 is TGTGCCAGCAGGAGTTCCGGGACAGTTAACTACGGCTACACCTTC.

The V gene is TRBV12-3 or TRBV12-4, the J gene TRBJ2-5; D remains ambiguous. The CDR3 is made up of 14 amino acids. Trimming cost V 3 bases and J 5 bases, with 13 bases left between them. CDR3 sequence (DNA): TGTGCCAGCAGTTTTTCGCAGGCGCTGGAGACCCAGTACTTC. Translated, it gives CASSFSQALETQYF.

This clonotype was seen a few times. This chain connects TRBV15 to TRBJ1-4, with D uncertain. This CDR3 has 15 amino acids. V lost 0 bases and J 8 bases, leaving 13 bases between the germline ends. Germline values: CDR1 LNHNV, CDR2 YYDKDF (reference sequence). The CDR3 DNA sequence: TGTGCCACCAGCAGAGAACGGAGGGTAGGCGAAAAACTGTTTTTT. Translation: CATSRERRVGEKLFF.

In its sample, this clonotype was seen a few times. The chain is built from TRBV6-4 and TRBJ2-7; D gene unclear. Trimming cost V 1 base and J 0 bases, with 10 bases left between them. This CDR3 has 15 amino acids. Germline CDR1 MRHNA, CDR2 SNTAGT. CDR3 amino acids: CASSDWTSSSYEQYF. CDR3 DNA sequence: TGTGCCAGCAGTGACTGGACCTCGAGCTCCTACGAGCAGTACTTC.

This clonotype was recorded a few times. The chain joins TRBV5-1 to TRBJ2-1; no reliable D call. CDR3 length equals 14 residues. Trimming cost V 0 bases and J 2 bases, with 6 bases left between them. Germline V CDR1 and CDR2: SGHRS, YFSETQ. The DNA of the CDR3 is TGCGCCAGCAGCTTGGAAAACACCTACAATGAGCAGTTCTTC. This translates into CASSLENTYNEQFF.

On this clonotype: An end of the junction differs from the germline gene, which may be a read error. The V and J genes are TRBV7-2 and TRBJ2-1; 7 nucleotides line up with TRBD2. This CDR3 has 13 amino acids. Germline CDR1 SGHTA, CDR2 FQGNSA. CDR3 coding DNA: TGTGCCAGTAGCTGGACTAGGGATGATGAGCAGTTCTTC. The encoded protein is CASSWTRDDEQFF. Filled out from reference TRBV7-2 and TRBJ2-1, the complete variable domain reads GAGVSQSPSNKVTEKGKDVELRCDPISGHTALYWYRQSLGQGLEFLIYFQGNSAPDKSGLPSDRFSAERTGGSVSTLTIQRTQQEDSAVYLCASSWTRDDEQFFGPGTRLTVL.

This clonotype was observed a single time. The gene calls are TRBV20-1 and TRBJ1-4; 8 bases fit TRBD1. After removal of 6 bases from V and 7 bases from J, the junction contained 10 bases not matched to a gene. The CDR3 contains 14 residues. Per the germline V gene, CDR1 is DFQATT and CDR2 is SNEGSKA (reference sequence). The CDR3 spells CSALAGRGREKLFF. The CDR3 DNA is TGCAGTGCCCTGGCGGGCAGGGGGCGTGAAAAACTGTTTTTT.

A few counts support this clonotype. The rearrangement joins TRBV9 to TRBJ1-2, with 8 bases identical to TRBD1. The CDR3 has 16 residues. Losses at the gene ends were 3 bases for V and 6 bases for J; bases not matched to a gene: 13. CDR1 is SGDLS, CDR2 YYNGEE, per germline. CDR3 sequence reads: CASSATTRGQGDGYTF. The CDR3 DNA follows: TGTGCCAGCAGCGCCACGACACGTGGACAGGGAGATGGCTACACCTTC.

Ten or more counts support this clonotype. The rearrangement links TRBV29-1 to TRBJ2-7; TRBD1 aligns across 9 bases. This CDR3 is 15 amino acids long. V lost 6 bases, J lost 5 bases, and 14 bases stayed unmatched. CDR1 SQVTM and CDR2 ANQGSEA come from the germline V gene. The CDR3 sequence: CSVTTNDRGLDEQYF. The CDR3 nucleotides read TGCAGCGTGACCACGAACGACAGGGGGTTGGACGAGCAGTACTTC.